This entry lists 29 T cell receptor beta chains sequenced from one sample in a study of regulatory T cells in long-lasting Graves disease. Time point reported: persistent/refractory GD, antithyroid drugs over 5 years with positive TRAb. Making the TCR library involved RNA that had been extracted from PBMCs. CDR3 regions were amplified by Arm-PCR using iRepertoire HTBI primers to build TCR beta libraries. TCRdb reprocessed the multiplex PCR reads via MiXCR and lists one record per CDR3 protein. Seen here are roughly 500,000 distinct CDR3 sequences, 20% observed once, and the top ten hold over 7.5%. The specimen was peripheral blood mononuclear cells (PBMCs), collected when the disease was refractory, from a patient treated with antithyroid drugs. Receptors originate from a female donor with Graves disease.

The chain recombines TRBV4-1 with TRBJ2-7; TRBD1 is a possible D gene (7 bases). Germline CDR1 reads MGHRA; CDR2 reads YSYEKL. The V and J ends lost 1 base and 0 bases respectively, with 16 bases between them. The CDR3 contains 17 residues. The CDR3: CASSQVAGQSTSYEQYF. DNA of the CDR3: TGCGCCAGCAGCCAAGTGGCGGGACAGTCGACCTCCTACGAGCAGTACTTC.

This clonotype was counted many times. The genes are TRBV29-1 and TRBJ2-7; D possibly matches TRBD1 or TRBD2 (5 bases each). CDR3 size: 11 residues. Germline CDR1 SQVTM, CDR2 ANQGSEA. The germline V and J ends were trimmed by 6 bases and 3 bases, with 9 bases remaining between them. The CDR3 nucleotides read TGCAGCGTCCAGGGAGTCTACGAGCAGTACTTC. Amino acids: CSVQGVYEQYF.

CDR3 DNA: TGTGCCAGCTCACCCATTCTGGGGAGGGACACTGAAGCTTTCTTT. As protein: CASSPILGRDTEAFF. V gene TRBV18 combines with J gene TRBJ1-1; D not resolved. With 3 bases removed from V and 3 bases from J, the gap between germline ends came to 14 bases. Germline loops: CDR1 KGHSH, CDR2 LQKENI. The CDR3 totals 15 residues.

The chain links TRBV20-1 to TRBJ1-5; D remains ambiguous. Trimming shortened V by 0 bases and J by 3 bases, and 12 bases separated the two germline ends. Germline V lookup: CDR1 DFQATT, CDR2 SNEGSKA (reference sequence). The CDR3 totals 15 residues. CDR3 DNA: TGCAGTGCTAGAGATTCGGTTTCCCCCAATCAGCCCCAGCATTTT. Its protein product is CSARDSVSPNQPQHF.

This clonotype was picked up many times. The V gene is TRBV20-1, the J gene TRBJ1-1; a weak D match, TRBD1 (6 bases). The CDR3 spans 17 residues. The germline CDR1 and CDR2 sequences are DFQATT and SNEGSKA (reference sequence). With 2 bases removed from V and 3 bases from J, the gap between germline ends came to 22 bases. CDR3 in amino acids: CSARRGGMGGRYTEAFF. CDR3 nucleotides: TGCAGTGCTAGACGGGGTGGGATGGGGGGCAGATACACTGAAGCTTTCTTT.

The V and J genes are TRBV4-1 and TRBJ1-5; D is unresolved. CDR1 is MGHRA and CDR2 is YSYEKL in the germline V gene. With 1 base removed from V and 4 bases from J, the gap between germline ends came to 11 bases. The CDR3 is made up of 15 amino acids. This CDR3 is CASSQVSAENQPQHF. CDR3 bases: TGCGCCAGCAGCCAAGTTTCGGCAGAGAATCAGCCCCAGCATTTT.

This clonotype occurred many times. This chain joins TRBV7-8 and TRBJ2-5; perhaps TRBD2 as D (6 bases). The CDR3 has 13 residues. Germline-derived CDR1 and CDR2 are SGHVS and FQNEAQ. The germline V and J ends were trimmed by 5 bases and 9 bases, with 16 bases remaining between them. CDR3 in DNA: TGTGCCAGCAGCCCGGCGGGACTCAAGGCCCAGTACTTC. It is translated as CASSPAGLKAQYF.

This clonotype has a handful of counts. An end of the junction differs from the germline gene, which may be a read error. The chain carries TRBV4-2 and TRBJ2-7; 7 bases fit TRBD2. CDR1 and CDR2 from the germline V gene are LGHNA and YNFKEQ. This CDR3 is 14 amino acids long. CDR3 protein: CASSQDGTTDGWNF. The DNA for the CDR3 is TGTGCCAGCAGCCAAGACGGGACTACCGACGGATGGAACTTC.

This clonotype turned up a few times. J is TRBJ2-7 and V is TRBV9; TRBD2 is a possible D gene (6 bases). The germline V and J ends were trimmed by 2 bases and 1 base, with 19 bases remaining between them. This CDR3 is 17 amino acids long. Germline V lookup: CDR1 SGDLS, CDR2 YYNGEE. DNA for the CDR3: TGTGCCAGCAGCGTCAACCGAGTGAGCGGGTCGTCCTACGAGCAGTACTTC. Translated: CASSVNRVSGSSYEQYF.

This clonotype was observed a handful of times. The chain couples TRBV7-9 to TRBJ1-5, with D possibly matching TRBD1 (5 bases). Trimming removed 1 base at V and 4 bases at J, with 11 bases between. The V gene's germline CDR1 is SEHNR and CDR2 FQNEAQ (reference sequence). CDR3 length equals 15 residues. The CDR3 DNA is TGTGCCAGCAGCTTAGGAGGGGAGGTAAATCAGCCCCAGCATTTT. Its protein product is CASSLGGEVNQPQHF.

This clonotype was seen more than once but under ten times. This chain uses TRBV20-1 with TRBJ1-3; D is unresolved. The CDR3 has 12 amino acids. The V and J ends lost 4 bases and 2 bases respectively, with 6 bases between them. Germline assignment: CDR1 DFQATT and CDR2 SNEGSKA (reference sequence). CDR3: CSAKGTGNTIYF. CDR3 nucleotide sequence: TGCAGTGCTAAAGGGACTGGAAACACCATATATTTT.

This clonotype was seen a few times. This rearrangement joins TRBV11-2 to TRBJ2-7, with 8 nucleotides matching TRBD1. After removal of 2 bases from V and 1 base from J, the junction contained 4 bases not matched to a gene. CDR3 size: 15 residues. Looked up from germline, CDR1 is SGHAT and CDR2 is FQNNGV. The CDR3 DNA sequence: TGTGCCAGCAGCTTACCAGGGGGCGGTTCCTACGAGCAGTACTTC. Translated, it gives CASSLPGGGSYEQYF. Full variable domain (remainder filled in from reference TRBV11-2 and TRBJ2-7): EAGVAQSPRYKIIEKRQSVAFWCNPISGHATLYWYQQILGQGPKLLIQFQNNGVVDDSQLPKDRFSAERLKGVDSTLKIQPAKLEDSAVYLCASSLPGGGSYEQYFGPGTRLTVT.

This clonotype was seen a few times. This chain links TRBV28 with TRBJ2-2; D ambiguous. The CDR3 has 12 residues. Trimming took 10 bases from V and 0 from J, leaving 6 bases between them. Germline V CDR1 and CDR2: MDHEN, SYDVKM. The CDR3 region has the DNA TGTGCCACTGACTCGAACACCGGGGAGCTGTTTTTT. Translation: CATDSNTGELFF. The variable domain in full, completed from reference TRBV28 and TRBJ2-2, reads DVKVTQSSRYLVKRTGEKVFLECVQDMDHENMFWYRQDPGLGLRLIYFSYDVKMKEKGDIPEGYSVSREKKERFSLILESASTNQTSMYLCATDSNTGELFFGEGSRLTVL.

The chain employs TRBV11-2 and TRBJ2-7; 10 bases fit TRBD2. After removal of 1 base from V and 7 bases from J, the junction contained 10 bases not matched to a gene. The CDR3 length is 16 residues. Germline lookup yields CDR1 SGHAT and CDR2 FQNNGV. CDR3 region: CASSLGGTSVVDEQYF. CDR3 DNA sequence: TGTGCCAGCAGCTTAGGAGGGACTAGCGTTGTGGATGAGCAGTACTTC. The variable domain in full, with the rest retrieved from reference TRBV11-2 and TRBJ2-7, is EAGVAQSPRYKIIEKRQSVAFWCNPISGHATLYWYQQILGQGPKLLIQFQNNGVVDDSQLPKDRFSAERLKGVDSTLKIQPAKLEDSAVYLCASSLGGTSVVDEQYFGPGTRLTVT.

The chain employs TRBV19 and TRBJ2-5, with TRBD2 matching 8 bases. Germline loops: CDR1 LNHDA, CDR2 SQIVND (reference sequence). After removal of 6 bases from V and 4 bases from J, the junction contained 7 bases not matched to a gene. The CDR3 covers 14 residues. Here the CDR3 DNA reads TGTGCCAGTAGCTGGGGTGGGACTAGAGAGACCCAGTACTTC. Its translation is CASSWGGTRETQYF.

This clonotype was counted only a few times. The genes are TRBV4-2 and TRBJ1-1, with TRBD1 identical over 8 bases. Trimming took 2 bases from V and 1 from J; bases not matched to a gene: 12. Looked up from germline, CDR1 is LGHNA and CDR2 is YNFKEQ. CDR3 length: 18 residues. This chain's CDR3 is CASSQLWSTGAPNTEAFF. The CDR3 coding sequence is TGTGCCAGCAGCCAACTATGGTCGACAGGGGCCCCGAACACTGAAGCTTTCTTT.

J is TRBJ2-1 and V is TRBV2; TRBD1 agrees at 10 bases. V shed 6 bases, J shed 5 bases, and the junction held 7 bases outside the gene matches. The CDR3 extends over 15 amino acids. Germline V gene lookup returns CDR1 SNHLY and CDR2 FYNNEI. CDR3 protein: CASSLGQGGNNEQFF. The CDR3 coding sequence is TGTGCCAGCAGCCTAGGACAGGGGGGAAACAATGAGCAGTTCTTC.

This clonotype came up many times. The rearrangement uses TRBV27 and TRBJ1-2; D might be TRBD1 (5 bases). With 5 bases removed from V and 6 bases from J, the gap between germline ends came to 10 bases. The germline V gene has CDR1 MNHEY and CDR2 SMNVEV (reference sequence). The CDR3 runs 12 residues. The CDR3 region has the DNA TGTGCCAGCAGTAAGGGACGGGATGGCTACACCTTC. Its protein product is CASSKGRDGYTF.

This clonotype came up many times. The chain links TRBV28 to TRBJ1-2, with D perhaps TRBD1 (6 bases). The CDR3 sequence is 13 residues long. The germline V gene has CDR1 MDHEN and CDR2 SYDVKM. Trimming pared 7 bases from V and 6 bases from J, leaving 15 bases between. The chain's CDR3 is CASTQEGGNGYTF. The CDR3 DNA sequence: TGTGCCAGCACCCAAGAGGGGGGTAATGGCTACACCTTC.

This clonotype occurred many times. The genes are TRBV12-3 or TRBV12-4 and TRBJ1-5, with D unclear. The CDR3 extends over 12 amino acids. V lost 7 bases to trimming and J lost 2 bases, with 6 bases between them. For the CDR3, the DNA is TGTGCCAGCAAATCGGGCAATCAGCCCCAGCATTTT. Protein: CASKSGNQPQHF.

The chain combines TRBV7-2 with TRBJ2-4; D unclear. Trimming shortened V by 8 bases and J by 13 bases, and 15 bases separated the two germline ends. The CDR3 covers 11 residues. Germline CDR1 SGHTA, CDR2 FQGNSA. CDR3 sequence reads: CASRNFDEQYF. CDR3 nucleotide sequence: TGTGCCAGCCGTAATTTCGATGAGCAGTACTTC.

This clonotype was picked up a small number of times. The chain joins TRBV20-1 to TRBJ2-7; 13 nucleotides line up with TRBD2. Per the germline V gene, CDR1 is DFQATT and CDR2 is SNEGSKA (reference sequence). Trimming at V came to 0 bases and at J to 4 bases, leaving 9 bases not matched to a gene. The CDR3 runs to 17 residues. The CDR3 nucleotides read TGCAGTGCTAGAGATCTAGCACTAGCGGGAGGGGATTACGAGCAGTACTTC. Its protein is CSARDLALAGGDYEQYF.

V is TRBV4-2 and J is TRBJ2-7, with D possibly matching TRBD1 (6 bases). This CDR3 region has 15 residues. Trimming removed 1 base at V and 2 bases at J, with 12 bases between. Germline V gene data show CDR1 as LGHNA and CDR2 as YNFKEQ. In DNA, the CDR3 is TGTGCCAGCAGCCAAGTTAGGGGGACCCCCTACGAGCAGTACTTC. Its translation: CASSQVRGTPYEQYF.

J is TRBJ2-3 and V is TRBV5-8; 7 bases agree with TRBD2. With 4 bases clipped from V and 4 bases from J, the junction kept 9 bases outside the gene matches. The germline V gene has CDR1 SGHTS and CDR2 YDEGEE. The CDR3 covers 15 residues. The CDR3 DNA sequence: TGTGCCAGCAGCACAAGGGAGGGGATGTCAGATACGCAGTATTTT. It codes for CASSTREGMSDTQYF.

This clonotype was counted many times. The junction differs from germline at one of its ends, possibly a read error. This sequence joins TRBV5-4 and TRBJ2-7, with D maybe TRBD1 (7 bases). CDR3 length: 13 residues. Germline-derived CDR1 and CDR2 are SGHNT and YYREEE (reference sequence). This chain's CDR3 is CASSSGDSYEQYF. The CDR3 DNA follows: TGCGCCAGCAGTTCGGGGGACAGCTACGAGCAGTACTTC.

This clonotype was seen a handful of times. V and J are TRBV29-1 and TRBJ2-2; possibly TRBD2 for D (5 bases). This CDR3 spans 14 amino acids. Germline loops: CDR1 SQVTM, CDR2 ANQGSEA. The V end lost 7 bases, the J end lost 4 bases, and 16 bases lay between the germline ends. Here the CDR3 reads CSASVAGGTGELFF. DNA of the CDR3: TGCAGCGCCAGTGTGGCGGGTGGCACCGGGGAGCTGTTTTTT.

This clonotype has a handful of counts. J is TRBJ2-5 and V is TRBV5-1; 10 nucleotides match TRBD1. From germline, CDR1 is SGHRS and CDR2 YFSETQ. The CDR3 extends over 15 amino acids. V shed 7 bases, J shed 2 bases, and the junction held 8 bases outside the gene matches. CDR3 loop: CASAAWTGGQETQYF. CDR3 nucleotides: TGCGCCAGCGCAGCCTGGACAGGGGGGCAAGAGACCCAGTACTTC.

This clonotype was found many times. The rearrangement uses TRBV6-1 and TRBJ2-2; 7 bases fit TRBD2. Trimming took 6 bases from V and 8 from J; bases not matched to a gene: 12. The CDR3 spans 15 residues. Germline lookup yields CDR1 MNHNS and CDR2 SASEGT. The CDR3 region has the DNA TGTGCCAGCAGCTTCCTGGGCGGGAGTTTTGGGGAGCTGTTTTTT. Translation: CASSFLGGSFGELFF.

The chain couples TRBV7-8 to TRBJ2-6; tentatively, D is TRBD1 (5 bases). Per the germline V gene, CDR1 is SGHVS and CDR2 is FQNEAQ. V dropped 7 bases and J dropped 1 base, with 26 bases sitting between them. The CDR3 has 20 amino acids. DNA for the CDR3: TGTGCCAGCACCGTATTGGGGTATGGCAGGGAAGCTTCTGGGGCCAACGTCCTGACTTTC. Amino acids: CASTVLGYGREASGANVLTF.